A selection of T cell receptor beta chains follows, all from one sample in a study of cytomegalovirus exposure and HLA in healthy donors. The table came from immunoSEQ multiplex PCR; TCRdb's copy has only in-frame clones and leaves some out. The sample includes roughly 110,000 clones, roughly 82% of them seen just once. The sequenced sample consisted of PBMCs. Source of these receptors: a man aged 45-65 years in good health and CMV-seronegative. The CDR3 runs from the conserved cysteine through the conserved F or W. A row's size may be missing; if present it is once, few, many or a size class.

V gene,CDR3 length,clone size,CDR3 protein
TRBV10-3,13,.,CAISEYGNYGYTF
TRBV4-1,16,.,CASSDQGQGNVRSLHF
TRBV5-4,14,once,CASSPGQRGAEAFF
TRBV5-1,15,.,CASSLSQGAYNEQFF
TRBV6-1,15,once,CASNLAGSNTGELFF
TRBV5-4,15,.,CASSVRGGLYNEQFF
TRBV19,15,once,CASSSGPMGGTEAFF
TRBV14,13,few,CASSQGFQGGLFF
TRBV2,14,few,CASSGQGYTGELFF
TRBV7-9,15,.,CASSLTGADTGELFF
TRBV5-1,13,.,CASSSIPGDTQYF
TRBV6-1,14,.,CASSEEGGHAEAFF
TRBV7-2,15,.,CASSLVRGDTDTQYF
TRBV2,15,.,CASSLQGMNNQPQHF
TRBV9,14,.,CASSARVSTDTQYF
TRBV5-1,16,.,CASRLTDRGWNNEQFF
TRBV29-1,14,.,CSVEDRGEGNTIYF
TRBV5-1,16,once,CASSLVTSGGMPELFF
TRBV2,15,.,CASSSHPTGNTEAFF
TRBV6-6,14,.,CASSYGRTRGEAFF
TRBV30,13,.,CAWNRDATDTQYF
TRBV2,14,.,CASSELGGHNEQFF
TRBV5-4,17,few,CASTPRTGSSGANVLTF
TRBV6-5,15,few,CASSYSLTSQETQYF
TRBV6-1,14,.,CASPGTGANTEAFF
TRBV6-5,15,.,CASSYSTPGRETQYF
TRBV19,15,few,CASWDRAAGANVLTF
TRBV6-1,15,.,CASSEAGSPQGGYTF
TRBV6-5,15,.,CASSPSGRRGYGYTF
TRBV21-1,15,.,CASSKEGQGSYEQYF
TRBV9,14,few,CASSAPGQDTEAFF
TRBV2,15,.,CASSGTTSGDNEQFF
TRBV18,13,.,CASSPSAGYEQYF
TRBV5-6,14,.,CASSLEVGLLHPIF
TRBV10-1,15,.,CASSEDNLETGELFF
TRBV19,12,once,CASTGGGYGYTF
TRBV29-1,14,few,CSAYPGQGNEKLFF
TRBV7-3,15,once,CASTPAGLSNQPQHF
TRBV18,16,.,CASSPSPGVMNQPQHF
TRBV7-9,16,.,CASSPLPGSRYNEQFF
TRBV5-4,17,.,CASSLSGGSTGANVLTF
TRBV28,14,few,CASSRTGALNEQFF
TRBV19,16,.,CASSIGRDRTAYEQYF
TRBV19,13,.,CASSIGTDNEQFF
TRBV7-8,12,.,CASSLRGQGYTF
TRBV7-9,15,.,CASSPGQGESETQYF
TRBV7-9,13,.,CASSLARGYEQYF
TRBV7-2,14,.,CASSPPDFMWTQYF
TRBV7-2,15,.,CASSLPGQLNYGYTF
TRBV5-5,15,.,CASSRGQGFYQPQHF
TRBV11-2,14,.,CASSWGFTNTEAFF
TRBV14,15,.,CASSQGPHGADTQYF
TRBV5-4,14,.,CASSFGGEGQPQHF
TRBV19,19,.,CASSYRSSGRSYPADTQYF
TRBV27,13,.,CASSWTAQETQYF
TRBV14,15,.,CASSPGLARADTQYF
TRBV6-4,13,.,CASSVSDTGELFF
TRBV9,18,.,CASSVPGQGFSGANVLTF
TRBV6-1,11,.,CASSFGNTIYF